The 17 T cell receptor beta chains reported below all come from one sample, sequenced in a study of T-cell memory formation after mild COVID-19. TCRdb fed the 5' RACE reads into MiXCR, producing one record per CDR3 protein. The sample comprises almost 550,000 distinct CDR3 sequences, about a fifth of which are singletons, and around 13% rests with the top ten. What was sequenced was PBMCs or a T cell subset sorted from them (not recorded which). The source of these receptors is an adult woman who had mild COVID-19 (a few samples of this study predate the infection). Cell type and time point are not known.

This chain uses TRBV7-2 with TRBJ2-5; tentative D call: TRBD1 (6 bases). Per the germline V gene, CDR1 is SGHTA and CDR2 is FQGNSA. Trimming removed 7 bases at V and 7 bases at J, with 13 bases between. CDR3 size: 12 residues. CDR3 bases: TGTGCCAGCAAACAGGGATTCGGGACCCAGTACTTC. This encodes CASKQGFGTQYF.

The rearrangement links TRBV4-1 to TRBJ1-2; D is perhaps TRBD1 (6 bases). The germline V gene encodes CDR1 MGHRA and CDR2 YSYEKL. Trimming removed 4 bases at V and 3 bases at J, with 12 bases between. This CDR3 is 14 amino acids long. The CDR3 here is CASSRDIEDYGYTF. Here the CDR3 DNA reads TGCGCCAGCAGCCGGGACATCGAAGACTATGGCTACACCTTC.

This clonotype was recorded a few times. The gene calls are TRBV10-2 and TRBJ2-3, with 8 bases that match TRBD2. The CDR3 totals 17 residues. The germline gives CDR1 WSHSY, CDR2 SAAADI. Trimming cost V 0 bases and J 3 bases; bases outside gene matches: 8. The CDR3 DNA reads TGCGCCAGCAGTGAGTCGAGCGGGAGCACTAAGACAGATACGCAGTATTTT. Amino acids: CASSESSGSTKTDTQYF.

This clonotype was recorded a few times. The chain recombines TRBV12-3 or TRBV12-4 with TRBJ1-1, with D unclear. Trimming left V 7 bases short and J 6 bases short, with 9 bases between. The CDR3 runs 11 residues. The CDR3 sequence: CASIGFAEAFF. The CDR3 bases are TGTGCCAGCATAGGGTTTGCTGAAGCTTTCTTT.

This clonotype was seen more than once but under ten times. The DNA of the CDR3 is TGTGCCAGCAGAGATCGGACTAGCGGGAGCCCTCGGACCGGGGAGCTGTTTTTT. Amino acid sequence: CASRDRTSGSPRTGELFF. V usage is TRBV12-3 or TRBV12-4 and J usage is TRBJ2-2; the match to TRBD2 covers 13 bases. The length of the CDR3 is 18 residues. V gave up 6 bases and J gave up 5 bases; unmatched junction bases: 12.

This clonotype has a count of ten or more. The chain employs TRBV11-2 and TRBJ2-1; 9 positions match TRBD2. The CDR3 is made up of 18 amino acids. CDR1 and CDR2 (germline): SGHAT, FQNNGV. The V segment lost 0 bases and the J segment 4 bases; nucleotides outside the gene matches: 10. The CDR3 loop is CASSLDPPTSGPYNEQFF. The CDR3 DNA sequence: TGTGCCAGCAGCTTAGATCCCCCGACTAGCGGACCTTACAATGAGCAGTTCTTC.

This clonotype has just a few counts. The chain is built from TRBV6-5 and TRBJ2-6; TRBD2 might be the D (6 bases). Trimming removed 7 bases from V and 0 bases from J, with 10 bases in between. This CDR3 region has 15 residues. CDR1 and CDR2 from the germline V gene are MNHEY and SVGAGI. CDR3 coding DNA: TGTGCCAGCATGGACGGGAGCTCTGGGGCCAACGTCCTGACTTTC. As protein: CASMDGSSGANVLTF.

The V gene is TRBV4-3, the J gene TRBJ2-1, with a possible D match to TRBD2 (6 bases). The CDR3 runs to 15 residues. Germline values: CDR1 LGHNA, CDR2 YSLEER. The V and J ends lost 1 base and 5 bases respectively, with 12 bases between them. CDR3 sequence: CASSQGRIADNEQFF. CDR3 bases: TGCGCCAGCAGCCAAGGTCGTATAGCGGACAATGAGCAGTTCTTC.

In its sample, this clonotype was seen a few times. The rearrangement uses TRBV11-3 and TRBJ2-3; TRBD2 agrees at 10 bases. Trimming cost V 3 bases and J 2 bases; bases outside gene matches: 2. Germline-derived CDR1 and CDR2 are SGHNT and YENEEA. CDR3 length: 15 amino acids. The CDR3, as DNA: TGTGCCAGCAGCTTTGGACTAGCGGACACAGATACGCAGTATTTT. Its translation is CASSFGLADTDTQYF.

CDR3 nucleotides: TGTGCCAGCAGCCCGGTGTTGGGGGCTAACTATGGCTACACCTTC. This translates into CASSPVLGANYGYTF. The chain joins TRBV3-1 to TRBJ1-2, with a possible D match to TRBD1 (5 bases). CDR3 length: 15 amino acids. Germline CDR1 is LGHDT and CDR2 is YNNKEL (reference sequence). V lost 4 bases, J lost 0 bases, and 12 bases lay in between.

This clonotype was observed a few times. This rearrangement joins TRBV12-3 or TRBV12-4 to TRBJ2-5; TRBD2 aligns across 12 bases. The CDR3 sequence is 14 residues long. CDR3 nucleotides: TGTGTCCCCCGACGGGGACTAGCGGGAGAGACCCAGTACTTC. Protein sequence: CVPRRGLAGETQYF.

V is TRBV9 and J is TRBJ2-1; the match to TRBD2 covers 14 bases. Trimming took 4 bases from V and 2 from J; bases not matched to a gene: 2. The germline gives CDR1 SGDLS, CDR2 YYNGEE. The CDR3 covers 16 residues. In DNA, the CDR3 is TGTGCCAGCAGCCGGGGACTAGCGGGGGCCTACAATGAGCAGTTCTTC. Translating gives CASSRGLAGAYNEQFF. Drawing the rest from reference TRBV9 and TRBJ2-1, the complete variable domain is DSGVTQTPKHLITATGQRVTLRCSPRSGDLSVYWYQQSLDQGLQFLIQYYNGEERAKGNILERFSAQQFPDLHSELNLSSLELGDSALYFCASSRGLAGAYNEQFFGPGTRLTVL.

This chain connects TRBV6-5 to TRBJ2-1; weak D call: TRBD2 (6 bases). V lost 1 base, J lost 7 bases, and 23 bases lay in between. Germline V gives CDR1 MNHEY, CDR2 SVGAGI. The CDR3 spans 18 residues. The CDR3 DNA is TGTGCCAGCAGTTACTTAGGAGATACTAGCTTAAGGAGGAATGAGCAGTTCTTC. This sequence encodes CASSYLGDTSLRRNEQFF.

There are a few counts of this clonotype. The chain combines TRBV27 with TRBJ2-7, with a tentative D call TRBD2 (6 bases). V lost 6 bases to trimming and J lost 0 bases, with 12 bases between them. Germline CDR1 reads MNHEY; CDR2 reads SMNVEV (reference sequence). This CDR3 has 14 residues. CDR3 protein: CASRGRLSSYEQYF. CDR3 DNA sequence: TGTGCCAGCAGAGGGAGGCTGAGCTCCTACGAGCAGTACTTC.

This chain uses TRBV11-2 with TRBJ2-1; 10 bases map to TRBD1. The length of the CDR3 is 13 residues. V lost 3 bases, J lost 8 bases, and 1 base stayed unmatched. Germline V gene data show CDR1 as SGHAT and CDR2 as FQNNGV. CDR3 residues: CASSLTGGHEQFF. CDR3 DNA: TGTGCCAGCAGCTTGACAGGGGGCCATGAGCAGTTCTTC.

The CDR3 sequence: CASRVGSGANVLTF. CDR3 in DNA: TGTGCCAGTAGAGTAGGATCAGGGGCCAACGTCCTGACTTTC. The rearrangement uses TRBV19 and TRBJ2-6; D gene uncertain. Per germline, CDR1 LNHDA and CDR2 SQIVND (reference sequence). V was pared by 6 bases and J by 4 bases, with 10 bases between. There are 14 residues in the CDR3.

In its sample, this clonotype was seen a few times. The chain couples TRBV20-1 to TRBJ2-4; 9 bases align to TRBD1. With V trimmed by 2 bases and J by 1 base, 6 bases remained unmatched. Germline-derived CDR1 and CDR2 are DFQATT and SNEGSKA (reference sequence). CDR3 size: 16 residues. CDR3 DNA sequence: TGCAGTGCTAGAAGGACGGACAGGGGCGCCAAAAACATTCAGTACTTC. Protein sequence: CSARRTDRGAKNIQYF.